The 32 T cell receptor beta chains below all came from one sample that was sequenced in a study of cytomegalovirus exposure and HLA in healthy donors. The PCR made use of 60 Vbeta and 13 Jbeta primers. Clones were read by immunoSEQ multiplex PCR, and TCRdb kept only the in-frame ones, dropping some. Among over 150,000 clones listed, 75% to 85% were seen once. The sample consisted of PBMCs. These receptors came from a girl aged 2-15 years in good health and CMV-seropositive.

The V call is TRBV5-1, the J call TRBJ2-3; the match to TRBD1 covers 9 bases. The V and J ends lost 0 bases and 6 bases, in that order; junction bases with no gene match: 2. Germline CDR1 SGHRS, CDR2 YFSETQ. There are 14 residues in the CDR3. CDR3 nucleotides: TGCGCCAGCAGCTTGGAGGGACAGGGTGATACGCAGTATTTT. Its protein is CASSLEGQGDTQYF.

The rearrangement links TRBV4-1 to TRBJ2-5, with 7 positions matching TRBD2. The J call may be wrong; the DNA end is better matched by TRBJ2-7. The CDR3 spans 16 residues. Germline-derived CDR1 and CDR2 are MGHRA and YSYEKL. CDR3 nucleotides: TGCGCCAGCAGCCAAGCTATCACTAGCGTCCCCTACGAGCAGTACTTC. Residues: CASSQAITSVPYEQYF.

This chain uses TRBV7-9 with TRBJ2-3, with 7 bases lining up with TRBD2. CDR1 and CDR2 from the germline V gene are SEHNR and FQNEAQ (reference sequence). V shed 3 bases and J 0 bases; nucleotides not matched to a gene: 6. The CDR3 covers 16 residues. CDR3 bases: TGTGCCAGCAGCTTTCTAAGCGGGACTAGCACAGATACGCAGTATTTT. Amino acids: CASSFLSGTSTDTQYF.

This clone showed up just a few times. The chain joins TRBV6-5 to TRBJ2-7; 7 bases fit TRBD1. CDR3 size: 16 residues. V was clipped by 0 bases and J by 0 bases; unmatched bases: 5. CDR1 is MNHEY, CDR2 SVGAGI, per germline. The CDR3 protein is CASSYSTGTVSYEQYF. For the CDR3, the DNA is TGTGCCAGCAGTTACTCAACCGGGACAGTCTCCTACGAGCAGTACTTC.

J is TRBJ2-1 and V is TRBV30, with D tentatively TRBD1 (5 bases). The CDR3 covers 15 residues. Germline V gene sequence: CDR1 GTSNPN, CDR2 SVGIG (reference sequence). With 0 bases removed from V and 0 bases from J, the gap between germline ends came to 9 bases. CDR3 region: CAWSVGQLSYNEQFF. The CDR3 region has the DNA TGTGCCTGGAGTGTCGGACAACTCTCCTACAATGAGCAGTTCTTC.

The V call is TRBV19, the J call TRBJ2-7; tentative D call: TRBD2 (7 bases). V was cut by 11 bases and J by 3 bases, with 17 bases left in between. This CDR3 is 13 amino acids long. Germline CDR1 reads LNHDA; CDR2 reads SQIVND (reference sequence). CDR3 in DNA: TGTGCCTCGGGGGGCGGGACACTCTACGAGCAGTACTTC. Translation: CASGGGTLYEQYF. The variable domain in full, with the rest retrieved from reference TRBV19 and TRBJ2-7, is DGGITQSPKYLFRKEGQNVTLSCEQNLNHDAMYWYRQDPGQGLRLIYYSQIVNDFQKGDIAEGYSVSREKKESFPLTVTSAQKNPTAFYLCASGGGTLYEQYFGPGTRLTVT.

The rearrangement joins TRBV30 to TRBJ2-2; TRBD1 agrees at 7 bases. The germline CDR1 and CDR2 sequences are GTSNPN and SVGIG (reference sequence). After removal of 5 bases from V and 4 bases from J, the junction contained 7 bases not matched to a gene. The CDR3 has 14 residues. The CDR3 DNA follows: TGTGCCTGGGACCCGGGACAGACCACCGGGGAGCTGTTTTTT. Its protein product is CAWDPGQTTGELFF.

This chain links TRBV5-4 with TRBJ1-2, with a tentative D call TRBD1 (6 bases). The CDR3 contains 15 residues. From germline, CDR1 is SGHNT and CDR2 YYREEE (reference sequence). The V and J ends lost 4 bases and 4 bases respectively, with 17 bases between them. CDR3 DNA: TGTGCCAGCAGCGTTCGAGACAGGACCGCCTATGGCTACACCTTC. It translates to CASSVRDRTAYGYTF.

V usage is TRBV19 and J usage is TRBJ1-1; D may be TRBD1 (5 bases). V was trimmed by 5 bases and J by 7 bases, leaving 17 bases between them. Germline V gene lookup returns CDR1 LNHDA and CDR2 SQIVND (reference sequence). This CDR3 is built from 14 residues. The CDR3 spells CASSVEAGLGEAFF. The CDR3 region has the DNA TGTGCCAGTAGTGTGGAGGCGGGGCTGGGTGAAGCTTTCTTT.

The chain links TRBV28 to TRBJ1-4; 7 nucleotides line up with TRBD1. J gave up 7 bases and V 6 bases, and 11 bases lay outside the gene matches. The CDR3 is 15 residues long. Germline V gene data show CDR1 as MDHEN and CDR2 as SYDVKM. In DNA, the CDR3 is TGTGCCAGCAGCCTGACAGGGCTTGGGGGTGAAAAACTGTTTTTT. This sequence encodes CASSLTGLGGEKLFF.

This clone was counted between two and nine times. The V and J genes are TRBV6-1 and TRBJ1-4; D is ambiguous. Trimming stripped 5 bases from V and 8 bases from J, with 6 bases between. The CDR3 is made up of 11 amino acids. The germline gives CDR1 MNHNS, CDR2 SASEGT. CDR3 in amino acids: CASSREEKLFF. In DNA, the CDR3 is TGTGCCAGCAGTCGGGAGGAAAAACTGTTTTTT.

The chain couples TRBV5-4 to TRBJ2-5; 7 bases are a match to TRBD1. Germline assignment: CDR1 SGHNT and CDR2 YYREEE (reference sequence). Germline trimming cut 1 base from V and 5 bases from J; bases unmatched to any gene: 8. The CDR3 spans 15 residues. The CDR3 spells CASSLRIDRVETQYF. CDR3 DNA sequence: TGTGCCAGCAGCTTGAGGATCGACAGGGTCGAGACCCAGTACTTC.

V usage is TRBV6-1 and J usage is TRBJ2-5, with 10 bases fitting TRBD1. The CDR3 extends over 14 amino acids. J gave up 5 bases and V 4 bases, and 4 bases lay outside the gene matches. Germline lookup yields CDR1 MNHNS and CDR2 SASEGT. Here the CDR3 reads CASSAWTGGETQYF. CDR3 nucleotide sequence: TGTGCCAGCAGTGCATGGACAGGGGGGGAGACCCAGTACTTC.

The chain links TRBV28 to TRBJ2-7; 10 bases are a match to TRBD1. Trimming removed 6 bases from V and 4 bases from J; junction bases left unmatched: 9. This CDR3 has 15 amino acids. Germline CDR1 and CDR2: MDHEN and SYDVKM. For the CDR3, the DNA is TGTGCCAGCAGGCTTCCGACAGGGGGCTTATACGAGCAGTACTTC. Residues: CASRLPTGGLYEQYF.

This sequence joins TRBV30 and TRBJ2-5; D gene unclear. This CDR3 region has 14 residues. Germline CDR1 reads GTSNPN; CDR2 reads SVGIG (reference sequence). The V and J ends lost 2 bases and 2 bases respectively, with 12 bases between them. CDR3 in amino acids: CAWSPYTVQETQYF. The CDR3 coding sequence is TGTGCCTGGAGTCCCTACACAGTACAAGAGACCCAGTACTTC.

To note about this clone: Other DNA variants within this sample encode the same CDR3. V usage is TRBV9 and J usage is TRBJ1-2; D is ambiguous. Trimming removed 0 bases from V and 11 bases from J, with 17 bases in between. The germline V gene has CDR1 SGDLS and CDR2 YYNGEE. There are 14 residues in the CDR3. CDR3 loop: CASSVEGGGPGYTF. In nucleotides, the CDR3 is TGTGCCAGCAGCGTAGAAGGTGGAGGGCCTGGTTACACCTTC.

The V call is TRBV13, the J call TRBJ1-6; 8 nucleotides agree with TRBD1. The germline V gene encodes CDR1 PRHDT and CDR2 FYEKMQ (reference sequence). The CDR3 is made up of 16 amino acids. J lost 6 bases, V lost 4 bases, and 8 bases had no gene match. This CDR3 reads CASSSLRDRINSPLHF. As DNA, the CDR3 is TGTGCCAGCAGCTCGCTACGGGACAGGATTAATTCACCCCTCCACTTT.

CDR3 nucleotides: TGTGCCAGCAGTGAAACGACAGGAGTGGGGACTGAAGCTTTCTTT. This translates into CASSETTGVGTEAFF. The rearrangement uses TRBV6-1 and TRBJ1-1; TRBD1 might be the D (6 bases). The CDR3 covers 15 residues. V lost 2 bases and J lost 5, with 15 bases in between. Germline CDR1 and CDR2: MNHNS and SASEGT.

The chain employs TRBV5-6 and TRBJ1-2, with D possibly matching TRBD1 (6 bases). Germline-derived CDR1 and CDR2 are SGHDT and YYEEEE. V lost 7 bases and J 2 bases, leaving 18 bases between the germline ends. This CDR3 is built from 15 residues. This CDR3 is CASALGGPHNYGYTF. For the CDR3, the DNA is TGTGCCAGCGCCCTCGGGGGGCCTCACAACTATGGCTACACCTTC.

This clone occurred once. V is TRBV28 and J is TRBJ2-1, with 11 bases fitting TRBD2. In germline, CDR1 is MDHEN, CDR2 SYDVKM. The ends lost 6 bases at V and 8 bases at J; junction bases unmatched: 15. CDR3 length: 17 amino acids. DNA for the CDR3: TGTGCCAGCAGCCCCGCGGTAGCGGGAGGGCCAGGTGATGAGCAGTTCTTC. Protein product: CASSPAVAGGPGDEQFF.

This clone was counted only a few times. This chain joins TRBV27 and TRBJ1-3; 7 nucleotides agree with TRBD1. Per germline, CDR1 MNHEY and CDR2 SMNVEV (reference sequence). V shed 4 bases and J 2 bases; nucleotides not matched to a gene: 2. This CDR3 region has 14 residues. The CDR3 nucleotides are TGTGCCAGCAGTTCGACAGGGCCTGGAAACACCATATATTTT. It codes for CASSSTGPGNTIYF.

The chain carries TRBV5-5 and TRBJ1-2; D not resolved. CDR1 and CDR2 from the germline V gene are SGHKS and YYEKEE (reference sequence). The CDR3 loop spans 13 amino acids. Deletions cut 3 bases from V and 1 base from J, with 7 bases between. CDR3 coding DNA: TGTGCCAGCAGCTCACAGATTAACTATGGCTACACCTTC. Translation: CASSSQINYGYTF.

This chain joins TRBV5-1 and TRBJ2-5; 9 positions match TRBD1. Germline CDR1 SGHRS, CDR2 YFSETQ. Trimming at V came to 4 bases and at J to 7 bases, leaving 5 bases not matched to a gene. The CDR3 covers 13 residues. CDR3 amino acids: CASSRTGVVTQYF. The CDR3 coding sequence is TGCGCCAGCAGCAGGACAGGGGTGGTGACCCAGTACTTC. Full variable domain (remainder filled in from reference TRBV5-1 and TRBJ2-5): KAGVTQTPRYLIKTRGQQVTLSCSPISGHRSVSWYQQTPGQGLQFLFEYFSETQRNKGNFPGRFSGRQFSNSRSEMNVSTLELGDSALYLCASSRTGVVTQYFGPGTRLLVL.

This clone was counted between two and nine times. The chain combines TRBV10-3 with TRBJ2-7; 8 bases match TRBD1. The J segment lost 3 bases and the V segment lost 4 bases, leaving 5 bases of the junction unmatched. The germline V gene encodes CDR1 ENHRY and CDR2 SYGVKD. The CDR3 extends over 14 amino acids. CDR3 nucleotides: TGTGCCATCAGTGGAGTCAGGGGGCTCTACGAGCAGTACTTC. Protein sequence: CAISGVRGLYEQYF.

The V gene is TRBV28, the J gene TRBJ1-2; D not resolved. The CDR3 consists of 16 residues. Germline loops: CDR1 MDHEN, CDR2 SYDVKM. Trimming removed 3 bases at V and 4 bases at J, with 18 bases between. The CDR3 DNA reads as TGTGCCAGCAGTTTTGGGCAGAGTCAATTCCTCTATGGCTACACCTTC. This translates into CASSFGQSQFLYGYTF.

The chain couples TRBV11-3 to TRBJ2-3; 7 positions agree with TRBD2. The CDR3 is 14 amino acids. V gave up 2 bases and J gave up 4 bases; unmatched junction bases: 3. Germline CDR1 reads SGHNT; CDR2 reads YENEEA. The DNA for the CDR3 is TGTGCCAGCAGCTTACGCGGGGGAGCAGATACGCAGTATTTT. Its protein product is CASSLRGGADTQYF.

V usage is TRBV10-2 and J usage is TRBJ2-5; the match to TRBD2 covers 11 bases. The J segment lost 11 bases and the V segment lost 5 bases, leaving 13 bases of the junction unmatched. The CDR3 is 15 residues long. Germline lookup yields CDR1 WSHSY and CDR2 SAAADI. As DNA, the CDR3 is TGCGCCAGCAGTCCTACTAGCGGGAGTCGACGGGAGCAGTACTTC. It encodes CASSPTSGSRREQYF.

V is TRBV6-5 and J is TRBJ1-6; D is unclear. The V and J ends lost 8 bases and 7 bases respectively, with 18 bases between them. CDR3 length: 15 amino acids. Germline-derived CDR1 and CDR2 are MNHEY and SVGAGI. CDR3 bases: TGTGCCAGCGCAGACGGGGAAAAAGGGAATTCACCCCTCCACTTT. Residues: CASADGEKGNSPLHF.

This chain connects TRBV19 to TRBJ2-5, with unresolved D. This CDR3 spans 12 amino acids. Germline CDR1 is LNHDA and CDR2 is SQIVND (reference sequence). Trimming pared 7 bases from V and 5 bases from J, leaving 11 bases between. As DNA, the CDR3 is TGTGCCAGTAAACCCGCCGGGGAGACCCAGTACTTC. This sequence encodes CASKPAGETQYF.

V gene TRBV30 combines with J gene TRBJ1-1; 9 bases are a match to TRBD1. V shed 4 bases and J 1 base; nucleotides not matched to a gene: 10. The length of the CDR3 is 16 residues. Germline lookup yields CDR1 GTSNPN and CDR2 SVGIG (reference sequence). The CDR3 coding sequence is TGTGCCTGGACCCCCCCCTCACAGGGGGCGAACACTGAAGCTTTCTTT. This translates into CAWTPPSQGANTEAFF.

The chain recombines TRBV19 with TRBJ1-2; 7 bases line up with TRBD1. After removal of 8 bases from V and 4 bases from J, the junction contained 7 bases not matched to a gene. Germline V gene lookup returns CDR1 LNHDA and CDR2 SQIVND (reference sequence). This CDR3 has 13 residues. CDR3 amino acids: CASPLGQFYGYTF. CDR3 coding DNA: TGTGCCAGTCCGTTGGGACAGTTCTATGGCTACACCTTC. Full variable domain (rest looked up from reference TRBV19 and TRBJ1-2): DGGITQSPKYLFRKEGQNVTLSCEQNLNHDAMYWYRQDPGQGLRLIYYSQIVNDFQKGDIAEGYSVSREKKESFPLTVTSAQKNPTAFYLCASPLGQFYGYTFGSGTRLTVV.

This chain uses TRBV4-1 with TRBJ2-7, with 9 bases aligning to TRBD1. Germline lookup yields CDR1 MGHRA and CDR2 YSYEKL. The J segment lost 3 bases and the V segment lost 0 bases, leaving 12 bases of the junction unmatched. This CDR3 is built from 18 residues. CDR3 nucleotide sequence: TGCGCCAGCAGCCAAGACACAGGGGGCTCGGGGGGCCTCTACGAGCAGTACTTC. Translated: CASSQDTGGSGGLYEQYF.